The next 9 T cell receptor beta chains were all read from a single sample in a study of blood T cell repertoires in COVID-19. Profiled with immunoSEQ multiplex PCR; TCRdb holds only in-frame clones, not every one. The sample has tens of thousands of clones, approximately 89% seen once. The sequenced material came from peripheral blood. These receptors were obtained from a human donor with acute or convalescent COVID-19. The donor label of this sample is uncertain.

The chain couples TRBV19 to TRBJ1-3, with 8 positions matching TRBD1. Germline values: CDR1 LNHDA, CDR2 SQIVND (reference sequence). There are 16 residues in the CDR3. Trimming cost V 7 bases and J 2 bases; bases outside gene matches: 10. In DNA, the CDR3 is TGTGCCAGTACCTCTCGGGCCAGGGGGCCTGGAAACACCATATATTTT. It yields the protein CASTSRARGPGNTIYF.

This clone was observed a few times. This chain connects TRBV9 to TRBJ2-3; 11 bases fit TRBD2. This CDR3 has 17 amino acids. CDR1 and CDR2 (germline): SGDLS, YYNGEE. Trimming took 0 bases from V and 3 from J; bases not matched to a gene: 6. The CDR3 DNA reads as TGTGCCAGCAGCGTAGCGGGAGTAGCGGGGGGGACAGATACGCAGTATTTT. Translation: CASSVAGVAGGTDTQYF. Full variable domain (rest looked up from reference TRBV9 and TRBJ2-3): DSGVTQTPKHLITATGQRVTLRCSPRSGDLSVYWYQQSLDQGLQFLIQYYNGEERAKGNILERFSAQQFPDLHSELNLSSLELGDSALYFCASSVAGVAGGTDTQYFGPGTRLTVL.

This chain joins TRBV7-3 and TRBJ2-3; D remains unclear. This CDR3 contains 13 residues. The V end was cut by 5 bases, the J end by 0 bases, with 6 bases between. Germline assignment: CDR1 SGHTA and CDR2 FQGTGA. DNA of the CDR3: TGTGCCAGCAGCCCCGGGAGCACAGATACGCAGTATTTT. Translating it yields CASSPGSTDTQYF.

The J gene is TRBJ1-2, the V gene TRBV7-2; 8 nucleotides match TRBD1. The V gene end was trimmed by 2 bases and the J gene end by 7 bases; junction bases not matched to a gene: 12. Germline CDR1 and CDR2: SGHTA and FQGNSA. The CDR3 sequence is 16 residues long. The CDR3 DNA follows: TGTGCCAGCAGCTTAAGAGGACAGGGACCAAGGGGTGGCTACACCTTC. Amino acids: CASSLRGQGPRGGYTF.

The chain carries TRBV5-1 and TRBJ2-7; weak D call: TRBD1 (5 bases). Trimming left V 1 base short and J 2 bases short, with 10 bases between. Germline assignment: CDR1 SGHRS and CDR2 YFSETQ. CDR3 size: 14 residues. The CDR3 loop is CASSLRQGAYEQYF. The DNA of the CDR3 is TGCGCCAGCAGCTTGCGGCAGGGTGCCTACGAGCAGTACTTC.

This clone has only one observation. The chain links TRBV5-1 to TRBJ2-2; 12 nucleotides line up with TRBD2. Germline-derived CDR1 and CDR2 are SGHRS and YFSETQ. This CDR3 comprises 15 residues. V was pared by 5 bases and J by 7 bases, with 6 bases of the junction left unmatched. The CDR3 is CASRRLAGVFGELFF. The CDR3 nucleotides read TGCGCCAGCAGAAGACTAGCGGGGGTTTTCGGGGAGCTGTTTTTT.

This clone was seen a few times. V is TRBV6-5 and J is TRBJ1-1; D remains unclear. V was shortened by 2 bases and J by 1 base, with 8 bases between the two germline ends. Germline V gives CDR1 MNHEY, CDR2 SVGAGI. CDR3 length: 14 amino acids. CDR3: CASSYTEKNTEAFF. In DNA, the CDR3 is TGTGCCAGCAGTTACACTGAGAAGAACACTGAAGCTTTCTTT.

The gene calls are TRBV6-4 and TRBJ2-7; unclear D gene. V was cut by 5 bases and J by 3 bases, with 5 bases left in between. Per germline, CDR1 MRHNA and CDR2 SNTAGT. This CDR3 region has 11 residues. In nucleotides, the CDR3 is TGTGCCAGCAGTCCAATCTACGAGCAGTACTTC. This translates into CASSPIYEQYF.

The genes are TRBV5-8 and TRBJ2-5; 9 nucleotides agree with TRBD1. This CDR3 has 14 amino acids. The germline V gene encodes CDR1 SGHTS and CDR2 YDEGEE. Losses at the gene ends were 4 bases for V and 4 bases for J; bases not matched to a gene: 5. The CDR3 region has the DNA TGTGCCAGCAGCCCCGGACAGGGGAGAGAGACCCAGTACTTC. The encoded protein is CASSPGQGRETQYF.